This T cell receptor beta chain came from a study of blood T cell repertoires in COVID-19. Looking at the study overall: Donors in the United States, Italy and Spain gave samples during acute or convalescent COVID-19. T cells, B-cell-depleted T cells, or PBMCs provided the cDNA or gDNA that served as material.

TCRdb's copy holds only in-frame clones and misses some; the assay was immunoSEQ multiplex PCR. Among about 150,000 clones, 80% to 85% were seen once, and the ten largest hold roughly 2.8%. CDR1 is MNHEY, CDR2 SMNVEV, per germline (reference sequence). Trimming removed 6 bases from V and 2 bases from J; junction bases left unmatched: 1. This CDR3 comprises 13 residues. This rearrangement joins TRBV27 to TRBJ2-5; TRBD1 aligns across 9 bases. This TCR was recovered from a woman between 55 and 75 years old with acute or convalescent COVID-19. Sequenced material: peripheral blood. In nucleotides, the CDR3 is TGTGCCAGCAGGGGGACAGGGCAAGAGACCCAGTACTTC. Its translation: CASRGTGQETQYF.